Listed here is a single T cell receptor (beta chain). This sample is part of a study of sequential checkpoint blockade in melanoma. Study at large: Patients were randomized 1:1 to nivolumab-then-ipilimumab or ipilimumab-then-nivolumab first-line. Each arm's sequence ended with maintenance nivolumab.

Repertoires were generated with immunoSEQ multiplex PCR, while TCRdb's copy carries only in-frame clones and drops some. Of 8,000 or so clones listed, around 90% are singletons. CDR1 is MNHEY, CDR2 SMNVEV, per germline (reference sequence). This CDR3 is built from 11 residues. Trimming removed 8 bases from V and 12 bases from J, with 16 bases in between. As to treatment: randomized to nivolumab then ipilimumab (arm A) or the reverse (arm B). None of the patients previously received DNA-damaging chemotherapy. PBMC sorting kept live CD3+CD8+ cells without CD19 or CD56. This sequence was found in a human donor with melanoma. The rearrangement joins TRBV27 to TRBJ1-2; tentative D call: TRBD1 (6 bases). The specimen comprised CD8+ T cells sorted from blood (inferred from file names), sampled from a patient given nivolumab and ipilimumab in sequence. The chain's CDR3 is CASSRGGINTF. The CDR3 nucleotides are TGTGCCAGCTCTAGAGGGGGAATAAACACCTTC.